This T cell receptor beta chain was observed in a study of T cells in Graves' hyperthyroidism and ophthalmopathy. This clonotype has ten or more counts. RNA transcripts provided the source from which TCR beta CDR3 regions were amplified. When the TCR CDR3 underwent first-round RT-PCR, the HTBI primer set was used. Each CDR3 protein is one row after TCRdb ran MiXCR on the multiplex PCR reads. The sample has about 380,000 distinct CDR3 sequences, 13% seen once. Newly diagnosed hyperthyroidism, duration under 2 months, in patients aged 18 to 65. The PBMCs had their origin in roughly 10 ml of fresh peripheral blood. Germline V gene sequence: CDR1 SGHNT, CDR2 YENEEA. This CDR3 has 12 amino acids. V shed 7 bases and J shed 7 bases, with 11 bases lying between them.

The chain combines TRBV11-3 with TRBJ2-1; D remains unclear. Sequencing input: blood. This clonotype was obtained from a man aged 30 to 45 with Graves' hyperthyroidism that later progressed to Graves' ophthalmopathy. This CDR3 reads CASMGMRNEQFF. The CDR3 DNA is TGTGCCAGCATGGGAATGAGAAATGAGCAGTTCTTC. Together with reference TRBV11-3 and TRBJ2-1, the CDR3 gives the full variable domain: EAGVVQSPRYKIIEKKQPVAFWCNPISGHNTLYWYLQNLGQGPELLIRYENEEAVDDSQLPKDRFSAERLKGVDSTLKIQPAELGDSAVYLCASMGMRNEQFFGPGTRLTVL.